This TCR beta chain was captured by sequencing in a study of control samples from healthy donors and cancer patients. The data were produced by immunoSEQ multiplex PCR, yet TCRdb's version contains in-frame clones alone and is incomplete. The top ten clones hold more than 10% of a sample with about 160,000 clones, 70% to 90% of them seen once. Germline CDR1 and CDR2: PRHDT and FYEKMQ (reference sequence). Between the trimmed V and J ends, which lost 2 bases and 6 bases, there was a span of 23 bases. The CDR3 has 17 residues. The TCR was taken from a man younger than 40 in good health. Sequenced: blood. V is TRBV13 and J is TRBJ2-7; D perhaps matches TRBD1 (5 bases). The DNA for the CDR3 is TGTGCCAGCAGCTTATCGTTTGGCAGGGATGATATTATCGAGCAGTACTTC. Translation gives CASSLSFGRDDIIEQYF.